These T cell receptor beta chains were read from a single sample in a study of naive and memory T cell subsets. TCRdb re-called the 5' RACE reads with MiXCR, one entry per CDR3 protein. The sample holds over 20,000 distinct CDR3 sequences, approximately 20% seen once. The receptors were sampled from a female donor in good health. The CDR3 runs from the conserved cysteine through the conserved F or W. The order of the fields is V gene, J gene, D gene, clone size, CDR3 DNA, CDR3 protein. The D gene is left open where the match is weak. Expanded clones get a size class; other rows say once, few or many, or leave the size out.

TRBV10-3,TRBJ2-3,.,many,TGTGCCATCAGAGGAGACGGCACAGATACGCAGTATTTT,CAIRGDGTDTQYF
TRBV6-1,TRBJ2-7,TRBD2,many,TGTGCCAGCCGAGTGAGTAGCGGGGTAGGCGAGCAGTACTTC,CASRVSSGVGEQYF
TRBV6-5,TRBJ2-3,.,.,TGTGCCAGCAGTTACTCCAGGGGGGGCCCGAAATATTTT,CASSYSRGGPKYF
TRBV20-1,TRBJ1-6,.,few,TGCAGTGCCACCCAGGCGTTCCGTGGATCCTCCTATAATTCACCCCTCCACTTT,CSATQAFRGSSYNSPLHF
TRBV29-1,TRBJ2-4,.,.,TGCAGCGTTGTCAGGGGAGGCAACATTCAGTACTTC,CSVVRGGNIQYF
TRBV20-1,TRBJ2-1,.,many,TGCAGTGCTTACGGGACTGGCGTATACAATGAGCAGTTCTTC,CSAYGTGVYNEQFF
TRBV7-2,TRBJ2-2,TRBD2,many,TGTGCCAGCAGCTTAGGCCCTAGCGGGCCTTACACCGGGGAGCTGTTTTTT,CASSLGPSGPYTGELFF
TRBV11-2,TRBJ1-2,.,medium-sized,TGTGCCAGCAGCCGACTAGTCAGGGACCGCTATGGCTACACCTTC,CASSRLVRDRYGYTF
TRBV6-6,TRBJ2-7,.,.,TGTGCCAGCGGACCCGGGGGACCCTACGAGCAGTACTTC,CASGPGGPYEQYF
TRBV5-6,TRBJ1-5,.,many,TGTGCCAGCAGCTCCGCTCCGGGGCGGTCCAATCAGCCCCAGCATTTT,CASSSAPGRSNQPQHF
TRBV14,TRBJ2-4,.,.,TGTGCCAGCAGCCCGGTTACAGCCAAAAACATTCAGTACTTC,CASSPVTAKNIQYF
TRBV5-5,TRBJ2-3,.,.,TGTGCCAGCAGCCCCCGGGGAGGAAGCACAGATACGCAGTATTTT,CASSPRGGSTDTQYF
TRBV12-3/TRBV12-4,TRBJ2-4,.,medium-sized,TGTGCCAGCAGCGCTCATCTCATTCAGTACTTC,CASSAHLIQYF